These 2 T cell receptor beta chains came from one sample sequenced in a study of CDR3 diversity in severe acne. TCRdb re-derived calls from the PCR reads in MiXCR, one entry per CDR3 protein. In the table there are about 98,000 distinct CDR3 sequences, approximately 47% of which are singletons. The sample comprised blood. Receptors originate from a male donor with acne.

Notes on this clonotype: A much larger clone lies a single base off, so this may be a read error. This is likely a read error, given that the CDR3 carries no conserved phenylalanine or tryptophan at its end. The chain couples TRBV5-6 to TRBJ2-7, with D uncertain. V lost 4 bases and J lost 7, with 15 bases in between. The germline CDR1 and CDR2 sequences are SGHDT and YYEEEE. The CDR3 consists of 13 residues. The CDR3 DNA reads TGTGCCAGCAGCCCGGACCCGAGACGGGAGCAGTACCTC. As protein: CASSPDPRREQYL.

The chain has TRBV10-3 and TRBJ2-7; 7 bases align to TRBD1. The junction had 11 bases not matched to a gene; V was cut back by 8 bases and J by 4 bases. Germline assignment: CDR1 ENHRY and CDR2 SYGVKD. The CDR3 is 14 amino acids. CDR3 residues: CAILSTETGYEQYF. DNA of the CDR3: TGTGCCATCCTCTCAACTGAGACAGGGTACGAGCAGTACTTC.